The T cell receptor (beta chain) under discussion was sequenced for a study of breast tumors, draining lymph nodes, adjacent tissues. Turning to this clonotype: Its specificity is not known.

Germline CDR1 SGHDN, CDR2 FVKESK. The CDR3 covers 14 residues. The V end lost 5 bases, the J end lost 3 bases, and 14 bases lay between the germline ends. Findings of the study overall: Compared with basal-like, luminal-like tumors shared significantly more repertoire with nontumor tissue.

Via MiXCR, TCRdb re-called the multiplex PCR reads, giving one row per CDR3 protein. The sample comprises 20,000 or so distinct CDR3 sequences, about 64% of which are singletons, and over 15% rests with the top ten. The sample comprised tumor-adjacent breast tissue. The TCR was taken from a female donor with breast cancer. Some clones in this sample may be carry-over from other donors' samples. V gene TRBV14 combines with J gene TRBJ2-7; D may be TRBD2 (6 bases). In nucleotides, the CDR3 is TGTGCCAGCAGCTCAGATGGGGGGAGCTACGAGCAGTACTTC. Translated, it gives CASSSDGGSYEQYF.